The 30 T cell receptor beta chains in this list originate from one sample, sequenced in a study of blood T cell repertoires in COVID-19 (dated by TCRdb to 2018 to 2020). The protocol used for the library was the immunoSEQ multiplex PCR assay. TCRdb mirrors the immuneACCESS table, restricted to in-frame sequences. Some clones are absent from its copies; in checked studies, under half trace to an unresolved V gene, and the reason for the others is unknown. This sample is represented by 200,000 or so clones; 75% to 90% of them were singletons. The ten top clones hold more than 3.5% of the sample. The sequenced sample was PBMCs or T cells enriched from blood (not recorded which). The receptors shown here come from a middle-aged woman with acute COVID-19.

The gene calls are TRBV5-1 and TRBJ2-3; D is possibly TRBD1 (6 bases). From germline, CDR1 is SGHRS and CDR2 YFSETQ. V was cut by 8 bases and J by 1 base, with 14 bases left in between. CDR3 size: 14 residues. The DNA of the CDR3 is TGCGCCAGTTCTGCGTCAGGGGGCACAGATACGCAGTATTTT. Translating gives CASSASGGTDTQYF.

This clone was counted a single time. This chain joins TRBV5-5 and TRBJ1-2, with D tentatively TRBD1 (6 bases). Trimming pared 1 base from V and 3 bases from J, leaving 13 bases between. The CDR3 extends over 15 amino acids. Per the germline V gene, CDR1 is SGHKS and CDR2 is YYEKEE (reference sequence). The CDR3 here is CASSLTGGLDYGYTF. The CDR3 DNA follows: TGTGCCAGCAGCTTGACGGGGGGCCTCGACTATGGCTACACCTTC.

The rearrangement joins TRBV6-6 to TRBJ1-1; 7 bases align to TRBD1. The CDR3 consists of 14 residues. The germline CDR1 and CDR2 sequences are MNHNY and SVGAGI (reference sequence). V shed 5 bases, J shed 4 bases, and the junction held 7 bases outside the gene matches. This CDR3 reads CASSLGGAATEAFF. CDR3 bases: TGTGCCAGCAGTCTAGGGGGCGCGGCCACTGAAGCTTTCTTT.

This chain links TRBV14 with TRBJ2-1; D remains unclear. The CDR3 covers 14 residues. The V gene's germline CDR1 is SGHDN and CDR2 FVKESK. Deletions cut 0 bases from V and 7 bases from J, with 10 bases between. CDR3 amino acids: CASSQDRLRNEQFF. CDR3 coding DNA: TGTGCCAGCAGCCAAGATCGGTTACGGAATGAGCAGTTCTTC.

J is TRBJ1-4 and V is TRBV7-8, with D possibly being TRBD1 (6 bases). V was shortened by 2 bases and J by 2 bases, with 15 bases between the two germline ends. Germline CDR1 and CDR2: SGHVS and FQNEAQ. The CDR3 consists of 17 residues. As DNA, the CDR3 is TGTGCCAGCAGCTTATTTGGGCTTAGGGGGACTAATGAAAAACTGTTTTTT. Encoded protein: CASSLFGLRGTNEKLFF.

The V call is TRBV15, the J call TRBJ1-5; 7 nucleotides match TRBD1. The CDR3 length is 17 residues. The V and J ends lost 3 bases and 1 base, in that order; junction bases with no gene match: 9. Germline lookup yields CDR1 LNHNV and CDR2 YYDKDF (reference sequence). The CDR3 DNA reads TGTGCCACCAGCAGCGTCTTTGACAGGGACAGCAATCAGCCCCAGCATTTT. Residues: CATSSVFDRDSNQPQHF.

The CDR3 region has the DNA TGTGCCACCCTTGGAGCGACGGGGGGGTACAATGAGCAGTTCTTC. Translated, it gives CATLGATGGYNEQFF. The J gene is TRBJ2-1, the V gene TRBV19; TRBD2 aligns across 8 bases. J gave up 4 bases and V 10 bases, and 12 bases lay outside the gene matches. CDR3 length equals 15 residues. The V gene's germline CDR1 is LNHDA and CDR2 SQIVND (reference sequence).

The chain couples TRBV19 to TRBJ2-2; weak D call: TRBD2 (5 bases). CDR3 length: 12 amino acids. Trimming pared 4 bases from V and 8 bases from J, leaving 8 bases between. Germline CDR1 LNHDA, CDR2 SQIVND (reference sequence). In nucleotides, the CDR3 is TGTGCCAGTAGTAAATCGGGGGGGGAGCTGTTTTTT. It encodes CASSKSGGELFF.

The chain links TRBV5-8 to TRBJ2-2, with D maybe TRBD1 (5 bases). This CDR3 has 15 amino acids. Trimming cost V 0 bases and J 6 bases, with 12 bases left between them. Germline V gene data show CDR1 as SGHTS and CDR2 as YDEGEE. This chain's CDR3 is CASSLGYRSSGELFF. In DNA form, the CDR3 reads TGTGCCAGCAGCTTGGGATACAGGTCATCCGGGGAGCTGTTTTTT. The full variable domain, completed using reference TRBV5-8 and TRBJ2-2, is EAGVTQSPTHLIKTRGQQATLRCSPISGHTSVYWYQQALGLGLQFLLWYDEGEERNRGNFPPRFSGRQFPNYSSELNVNALELEDSALYLCASSLGYRSSGELFFGEGSRLTVL.

V usage is TRBV6-6 and J usage is TRBJ2-7; possible D gene TRBD1, 5 bases. Between the trimmed V and J ends, which lost 4 bases and 3 bases, there was a span of 16 bases. Germline CDR1 MNHNY, CDR2 SVGAGI (reference sequence). The CDR3 has 15 amino acids. This CDR3 reads CASSSEDTANYEQYF. DNA of the CDR3: TGTGCCAGCAGTTCCGAGGACACCGCCAACTACGAGCAGTACTTC.

The chain has TRBV15 and TRBJ1-1; D gene unclear. The germline CDR1 and CDR2 sequences are LNHNV and YYDKDF (reference sequence). The CDR3 is 14 residues long. V lost 0 bases to trimming and J lost 0 bases, with 5 bases between them. This CDR3 reads CATSRERLNTEAFF. The DNA of the CDR3 is TGTGCCACCAGCAGAGAGAGGTTGAACACTGAAGCTTTCTTT.

The rearrangement joins TRBV27 to TRBJ2-2; D may be TRBD1 (6 bases). CDR1 and CDR2 from the germline V gene are MNHEY and SMNVEV (reference sequence). V was clipped by 0 bases and J by 5 bases, with 13 bases between them. The CDR3 totals 16 residues. CDR3 loop: CASSLSGGVETGELFF. The CDR3 DNA reads TGTGCCAGCAGTTTATCTGGGGGCGTAGAGACCGGGGAGCTGTTTTTT.

J is TRBJ2-7 and V is TRBV7-9; possibly TRBD1 for D (5 bases). This CDR3 has 12 residues. Looked up from germline, CDR1 is SEHNR and CDR2 is FQNEAQ (reference sequence). V was trimmed by 5 bases and J by 6 bases, leaving 11 bases between them. The CDR3 DNA reads TGTGCCAGCAGCCTCCCTAGGGGCGAGCAGTACTTC. Translating it yields CASSLPRGEQYF.

The genes are TRBV12-5 and TRBJ1-1; possibly TRBD1 for D (6 bases). Germline V gene lookup returns CDR1 LGHNT and CDR2 FRNRAP. This CDR3 has 14 amino acids. Trimming removed 5 bases at V and 5 bases at J, with 15 bases between. CDR3 residues: CASGPETGRTEAFF. As DNA, the CDR3 is TGTGCTAGTGGTCCCGAGACAGGAAGGACTGAAGCTTTCTTT. The variable domain in full, with the rest retrieved from reference TRBV12-5 and TRBJ1-1, is DARVTQTPRHKVTEMGQEVTMRCQPILGHNTVFWYRQTMMQGLELLAYFRNRAPLDDSGMPKDRFSAEMPDATLATLKIQPSEPRDSAVYFCASGPETGRTEAFFGQGTRLTVV.

This clone appeared a single time. The chain employs TRBV10-1 and TRBJ1-6; 7 positions agree with TRBD1. J was trimmed by 0 bases and V by 8 bases; bases with no gene match: 13. Germline V CDR1 and CDR2: WNHNN, SYGVQD (reference sequence). The length of the CDR3 is 18 residues. The CDR3 region has the DNA TGCGCCAGCCAAGGACAGGAAGATCTTCTCTCCTATAATTCACCCCTCCACTTT. Translation gives CASQGQEDLLSYNSPLHF.

The chain combines TRBV6-5 with TRBJ1-6; 8 bases are a match to TRBD1. This CDR3 comprises 14 residues. Germline assignment: CDR1 MNHEY and CDR2 SVGAGI. V lost 2 bases to trimming and J lost 10 bases; unmatched junction nucleotides: 4. CDR3 in DNA: TGTGCCAGCAGTTACCAGGGGGCGAGATCACCCCTCCACTTT. Residues: CASSYQGARSPLHF.

The rearrangement uses TRBV3-1 (or the pseudogene TRBV3-2) and TRBJ1-6; D might be TRBD1 (5 bases). Per the germline V gene, CDR1 is LGHDT and CDR2 is YNNKEL (reference sequence). Trimming stripped 0 bases from V and 9 bases from J, with 18 bases between. The CDR3 covers 17 residues. The chain's CDR3 is CASSQEFGRGFGSPLHF. CDR3 nucleotide sequence: TGTGCCAGCAGCCAAGAATTCGGGCGGGGGTTCGGTTCACCCCTCCACTTT.

This chain connects TRBV6-4 to TRBJ1-6; TRBD1 matches 7 bases. CDR3 length: 13 amino acids. The J segment lost 11 bases and the V segment lost 4 bases, leaving 5 bases of the junction unmatched. CDR1 MRHNA and CDR2 SNTAGT come from the germline V gene. CDR3 sequence reads: CASSVDRTAPLHF. The CDR3 DNA follows: TGTGCCAGCAGTGTGGACAGGACGGCACCCCTCCACTTT.

The chain carries TRBV11-2 and TRBJ2-1, with D maybe TRBD2 (6 bases). The germline gives CDR1 SGHAT, CDR2 FQNNGV. The V and J ends lost 1 base and 7 bases respectively, with 11 bases between them. This CDR3 region has 14 residues. The CDR3 coding sequence is TGTGCCAGCAGCTTAGTTGGCGGGGCAAATGAGCAGTTCTTC. Its translation is CASSLVGGANEQFF.

The chain recombines TRBV4-3 with TRBJ1-1; tentatively, D is TRBD1 (6 bases). The CDR3 consists of 14 residues. Per germline, CDR1 LGHNA and CDR2 YSLEER. Trimming cost V 0 bases and J 6 bases, with 11 bases left between them. The CDR3 here is CASSQDRGGAEAFF. CDR3 DNA sequence: TGCGCCAGCAGCCAAGATCGAGGGGGAGCTGAAGCTTTCTTT.

A remark on this clone: The same CDR3 arises from other DNA sequences in this sample as well. The chain carries TRBV2 and TRBJ1-1, with D possibly being TRBD1 (5 bases). Germline CDR1 reads SNHLY; CDR2 reads FYNNEI. The CDR3 length is 13 residues. V lost 6 bases and J 2 bases, leaving 10 bases between the germline ends. The CDR3 spells CASSSDRNTEAFF. CDR3 DNA sequence: TGTGCCAGCAGCTCAGACAGAAACACTGAAGCTTTCTTT.

The J gene is TRBJ2-7, the V gene TRBV14, with TRBD2 matching over 7 bases. V lost 3 bases, J lost 3 bases, and 8 bases stayed unmatched. The CDR3 is made up of 15 amino acids. Per germline, CDR1 SGHDN and CDR2 FVKESK. The CDR3 region is CASSQDLGTIYEQYF. The DNA of the CDR3 is TGTGCCAGCAGCCAGGATCTGGGGACTATCTACGAGCAGTACTTC. The variable domain in full, with the rest retrieved from reference TRBV14 and TRBJ2-7, is EAGVTQFPSHSVIEKGQTVTLRCDPISGHDNLYWYRRVMGKEIKFLLHFVKESKQDESGMPNNRFLAERTGGTYSTLKVQPAELEDSGVYFCASSQDLGTIYEQYFGPGTRLTVT.

The chain uses TRBV9 and TRBJ1-2; no definite D call. Germline CDR1 reads SGDLS; CDR2 reads YYNGEE. V shed 4 bases and J shed 3 bases, with 22 bases lying between them. The CDR3 has 17 residues. CDR3 DNA sequence: TGTGCCAGCAGCTCGAGCATCCGAAACAAGAGGGACTATGGCTACACCTTC. The encoded protein is CASSSSIRNKRDYGYTF.

The rearrangement joins TRBV12-5 to TRBJ2-5, with 9 bases aligning to TRBD1. Germline values: CDR1 LGHNT, CDR2 FRNRAP. The V and J ends lost 5 bases and 5 bases, in that order; junction bases with no gene match: 9. The CDR3 runs 15 residues. The CDR3 is CASGEGTGLWETQYF. The CDR3, as DNA: TGTGCTAGTGGTGAGGGGACAGGGCTATGGGAGACCCAGTACTTC.

The V call is TRBV3-1 (or the pseudogene TRBV3-2), the J call TRBJ2-7, with 9 bases identical to TRBD2. Germline CDR1 and CDR2: LGHDT and YNNKEL (reference sequence). V was clipped by 1 base and J by 3 bases; unmatched bases: 10. The CDR3 is made up of 17 amino acids. The CDR3 loop reads CASSQAQGLAGNYEQYF. In DNA, the CDR3 is TGTGCCAGCAGCCAAGCGCAGGGGCTAGCGGGGAACTACGAGCAGTACTTC.

The chain is built from TRBV5-1 and TRBJ2-3, with D possibly matching TRBD1 (6 bases). The CDR3 sequence is 15 residues long. Germline V gives CDR1 SGHRS, CDR2 YFSETQ. Trimming removed 2 bases at V and 1 base at J, with 11 bases between. DNA for the CDR3: TGCGCCAGCAGCTTCAGGGGCACTGGCACAGATACGCAGTATTTT. Its protein product is CASSFRGTGTDTQYF.

In this sample, this clone turned up once. This rearrangement joins TRBV12-5 to TRBJ1-1; D is perhaps TRBD1 (5 bases). V lost 1 base and J lost 2, with 11 bases in between. Germline V gene data show CDR1 as LGHNT and CDR2 as FRNRAP. CDR3 length: 15 residues. The CDR3 region has the DNA TGTGCTAGTGGTTTGGAACCGGGGGGTAACACTGAAGCTTTCTTT. This gives the protein CASGLEPGGNTEAFF.

V is TRBV6-5 and J is TRBJ2-3; no clear D. Germline lookup yields CDR1 MNHEY and CDR2 SVGAGI. V dropped 6 bases and J dropped 2 bases, with 12 bases sitting between them. The CDR3 has 14 amino acids. The CDR3 is CASRSTLNTDTQYF. CDR3 in DNA: TGTGCCAGCAGATCTACCCTTAACACAGATACGCAGTATTTT.

This clone came up a few times. The chain carries TRBV19 and TRBJ2-2, with D uncertain. CDR3 length equals 14 residues. Germline V lookup: CDR1 LNHDA, CDR2 SQIVND (reference sequence). Trimming took 5 bases from V and 4 from J, leaving 11 bases between them. In nucleotides, the CDR3 is TGTGCCAGTAGTGTACGACTGGCCACCGGGGAGCTGTTTTTT. It specifies CASSVRLATGELFF.

The V gene is TRBV7-8, the J gene TRBJ1-2; TRBD1 agrees at 7 bases. The ends lost 5 bases at V and 7 bases at J; junction bases unmatched: 13. Germline V gene sequence: CDR1 SGHVS, CDR2 FQNEAQ. This CDR3 contains 15 residues. CDR3: CASSPQGGSYGGYTF. The CDR3 DNA sequence: TGTGCCAGCAGCCCCCAGGGGGGTTCCTATGGTGGCTACACCTTC.